Given below is one T cell receptor (beta chain) in context. Sequencing used immunoSEQ multiplex PCR; TCRdb keeps in-frame clones, though not all of them. The table lists 150,000 to 200,000 clones, 85% to 90% of them singletons. This entry belongs to a study of control samples from healthy donors and cancer patients. The V gene lost 1 base and the J gene lost 7 bases, with 11 bases spanning the gap. Per germline, CDR1 LNHDA and CDR2 SQIVND (reference sequence). The CDR3 covers 14 residues. This TCR was sampled from a woman in her 50s in good health. The chain uses TRBV19 and TRBJ1-5, with a tentative D call TRBD1 (5 bases). Sequencing used blood. The CDR3 loop reads CASSIGRGEQPQHF. The CDR3 DNA sequence: TGTGCCAGTAGTATAGGAAGAGGGGAACAGCCCCAGCATTTT.